Listed here are 23 T cell receptor beta chains from one sample, sequenced in a study of cytomegalovirus exposure and HLA in healthy donors. The PCR had 60 Vbeta and 13 Jbeta primers. Measured with immunoSEQ multiplex PCR; TCRdb has only the in-frame clones, and not every one. Among about 160,000 clones listed, approximately 81% were seen once. The sequencing sample was made of PBMCs. The receptors were sampled from a male donor in good health and CMV-seronegative.

The genes are TRBV27 and TRBJ2-7; 7 bases are shared with TRBD2. Trimming cost V 7 bases and J 7 bases; bases outside gene matches: 13. Germline lookup yields CDR1 MNHEY and CDR2 SMNVEV (reference sequence). The CDR3 extends over 14 amino acids. CDR3 protein: CASTRAGRPGEQYF. The CDR3 DNA reads as TGTGCCAGCACCAGAGCGGGACGGCCGGGGGAGCAGTACTTC.

The CDR3 DNA sequence: TGCGCCAGCAGCTGGGGGGGACTAGCGCGCACAGATACGCAGTATTTT. Translated, it gives CASSWGGLARTDTQYF. The genes are TRBV5-1 and TRBJ2-3, with 10 positions matching TRBD2. From germline, CDR1 is SGHRS and CDR2 YFSETQ. CDR3 size: 16 residues. Unmatched junction bases numbered 5, after V lost 3 bases and J lost 1 base.

CDR3 loop: CASSLGGSGERKQYF. CDR3 nucleotides: TGCGCCAGCAGCTTAGGGGGATCAGGGGAAAGGAAGCAGTACTTC. The chain carries TRBV5-1 and TRBJ2-5, with D tentatively TRBD1 (6 bases). Germline lookup yields CDR1 SGHRS and CDR2 YFSETQ. With 2 bases removed from V and 11 bases from J, the gap between germline ends came to 22 bases. This CDR3 comprises 15 residues.

The rearrangement uses TRBV6-1 and TRBJ1-5; 10 bases match TRBD1. J gave up 0 bases and V 2 bases, and 16 bases lay outside the gene matches. The length of the CDR3 is 21 residues. Germline lookup yields CDR1 MNHNS and CDR2 SASEGT. Written as DNA, the CDR3 is TGTGCCAGCAGTGAACGAATGGCGCCGGGACAGGGGTACTTTAGCAATCAGCCCCAGCATTTT. This sequence encodes CASSERMAPGQGYFSNQPQHF.

The chain recombines TRBV5-6 with TRBJ2-7, with unresolved D. The germline V gene has CDR1 SGHDT and CDR2 YYEEEE. There are 12 residues in the CDR3. Trimming pared 4 bases from V and 3 bases from J, leaving 8 bases between. The CDR3 sequence: CASSQRRYEQYF. The CDR3 region has the DNA TGTGCCAGCAGCCAGCGCCGCTACGAGCAGTACTTC.

The genes are TRBV4-3 and TRBJ2-1; 7 positions agree with TRBD2. V lost 0 bases to trimming and J lost 0 bases; unmatched junction nucleotides: 11. The CDR3 is 19 amino acids. CDR1 and CDR2 from the germline V gene are LGHNA and YSLEER. DNA for the CDR3: TGCGCCAGCAGCCAAGATCTAGGAACCGGGACTACCTCCTACAATGAGCAGTTCTTC. Translated, it gives CASSQDLGTGTTSYNEQFF.

This clone appeared once. J is TRBJ2-1 and V is TRBV10-1; possibly TRBD2 for D (6 bases). V gave up 6 bases and J gave up 1 base, with 16 bases separating them. CDR1 is WNHNN and CDR2 is SYGVQD in the germline V gene (reference sequence). This CDR3 has 16 amino acids. CDR3 sequence: CASSPLWRDSYNEQFF. The DNA for the CDR3 is TGCGCCAGCAGCCCTCTTTGGCGGGATTCCTACAATGAGCAGTTCTTC.

The CDR3 bases are TGTGCCAGCTCACCTGATAGAAGTCAGCCCCAGCATTTT. Amino acid sequence: CASSPDRSQPQHF. This chain links TRBV18 with TRBJ1-5; D gene unclear. Trimming left V 3 bases short and J 6 bases short, with 9 bases between. The germline V gene encodes CDR1 KGHSH and CDR2 LQKENI. The CDR3 is 13 residues long.

This CDR3 reads CASSFKAGGRTGELFF. Written as DNA, the CDR3 is TGTGCCAGCAGCTTCAAAGCAGGGGGCCGCACCGGGGAGCTGTTTTTT. The rearrangement uses TRBV5-6 and TRBJ2-2; 8 nucleotides line up with TRBD1. Trimming took 2 bases from V and 4 from J; bases not matched to a gene: 7. This CDR3 contains 16 residues. The germline CDR1 and CDR2 sequences are SGHDT and YYEEEE.

The rearrangement joins TRBV15 to TRBJ2-7, with TRBD1 identical over 9 bases. The CDR3 extends over 15 amino acids. CDR1 and CDR2 (germline): LNHNV, YYDKDF (reference sequence). V dropped 0 bases and J dropped 6; count of bases not matched to a gene: 6. This CDR3 is CATSRDKTGGLEQYF. CDR3 sequence (DNA): TGTGCCACCAGCAGAGATAAAACAGGGGGCCTCGAGCAGTACTTC. The entire variable domain, with the rest obtained from reference TRBV15 and TRBJ2-7, is as follows: DAMVIQNPRYQVTQFGKPVTLSCSQTLNHNVMYWYQQKSSQAPKLLFHYYDKDFNNEADTPDNFQSRRPNTSFCFLDIRSPGLGDTAMYLCATSRDKTGGLEQYFGPGTRLTVT.

The V call is TRBV5-4, the J call TRBJ1-1; D not resolved. The CDR3 is made up of 14 amino acids. Germline V gene data show CDR1 as SGHNT and CDR2 as YYREEE (reference sequence). The V end lost 0 bases, the J end lost 6 bases, and 12 bases lay between the germline ends. CDR3 sequence reads: CASSLARAGAEAFF. The CDR3 DNA follows: TGTGCCAGCAGCTTGGCGCGGGCCGGCGCTGAAGCTTTCTTT.

The CDR3 region is CASSKGGTGGNQPQHF. In nucleotides, the CDR3 is TGTGCCAGCTCAAAGGGAGGGACAGGGGGCAATCAGCCCCAGCATTTT. The V call is TRBV18, the J call TRBJ1-5; 10 positions agree with TRBD1. The CDR3 sequence is 16 residues long. The V gene's germline CDR1 is KGHSH and CDR2 LQKENI. V lost 5 bases to trimming and J lost 2 bases; unmatched junction nucleotides: 6.

This chain links TRBV6-5 with TRBJ1-1, with D possibly being TRBD1 (5 bases). CDR1 and CDR2 from the germline V gene are MNHEY and SVGAGI. Trimming cost V 5 bases and J 4 bases, with 14 bases left between them. CDR3 size: 14 residues. CDR3 region: CASSPRSGLTEAFF. DNA of the CDR3: TGTGCCAGCAGTCCGAGGTCAGGGCTCACTGAAGCTTTCTTT.

V usage is TRBV19 and J usage is TRBJ2-1, with D possibly TRBD1 on 6 matching bases. The germline V gene has CDR1 LNHDA and CDR2 SQIVND (reference sequence). CDR3 length: 15 amino acids. V was pared by 2 bases and J by 9 bases, with 17 bases between. CDR3 DNA sequence: TGTGCCAGTAGTATAACAGGGAACATTGGTAGTGAGCAGTTCTTC. As protein: CASSITGNIGSEQFF.

The CDR3 nucleotides are TGCGCCAGCAGCCAAGCCGCCTCGGGCGGGGAGCTGTTTTTT. It codes for CASSQAASGGELFF. V is TRBV4-1 and J is TRBJ2-2; D gene uncertain. CDR3 size: 14 residues. V lost 1 base and J lost 7, with 10 bases in between. The germline CDR1 and CDR2 sequences are MGHRA and YSYEKL.

The chain combines TRBV5-1 with TRBJ2-1; 8 bases line up with TRBD2. Unmatched junction bases numbered 10, after V lost 0 bases and J lost 5 bases. The CDR3 runs to 17 residues. CDR1 and CDR2 (germline): SGHRS, YFSETQ. CDR3 region: CASSLGMGAGGHNEQFF. The CDR3 DNA sequence: TGCGCCAGCAGCTTGGGGATGGGGGCGGGAGGTCACAATGAGCAGTTCTTC. Variable domain in full (rest from reference TRBV5-1 and TRBJ2-1): KAGVTQTPRYLIKTRGQQVTLSCSPISGHRSVSWYQQTPGQGLQFLFEYFSETQRNKGNFPGRFSGRQFSNSRSEMNVSTLELGDSALYLCASSLGMGAGGHNEQFFGPGTRLTVL.

The chain couples TRBV11-1 to TRBJ2-7, with a weak D call TRBD2 (6 bases). Germline V gene lookup returns CDR1 SGHAT and CDR2 FQDESV (reference sequence). The CDR3 is 14 amino acids. V shed 3 bases and J shed 2 bases, with 11 bases lying between them. The CDR3: CASSFREAPYEQYF. As DNA, the CDR3 is TGTGCCAGCAGCTTCAGGGAGGCGCCCTACGAGCAGTACTTC.

V and J are TRBV5-1 and TRBJ2-5; 7 nucleotides line up with TRBD1. The CDR3 sequence is 14 residues long. CDR1 is SGHRS and CDR2 is YFSETQ in the germline V gene. V lost 3 bases and J lost 3; bases outside the gene matches: 5. This chain's CDR3 is CASSSGQAEETQYF. CDR3 DNA: TGCGCCAGCAGCTCCGGACAGGCTGAAGAGACCCAGTACTTC.

The chain has TRBV29-1 and TRBJ1-1; D gene ambiguous. The ends were cut back, 8 bases at V and 0 bases at J, with 22 bases in the middle. The germline gives CDR1 SQVTM, CDR2 ANQGSEA. CDR3 size: 16 residues. Here the CDR3 DNA reads TGCAGCAGCGTATTGTCACGGGGTTTGATGAACACTGAAGCTTTCTTT. Protein product: CSSVLSRGLMNTEAFF.

This chain joins TRBV7-9 and TRBJ1-5; D is ambiguous. This CDR3 is 14 amino acids long. The ends were cut back, 5 bases at V and 4 bases at J, with 12 bases in the middle. Germline V gene data show CDR1 as SEHNR and CDR2 as FQNEAQ (reference sequence). CDR3 sequence: CASSPLGGNQPQHF. CDR3 DNA sequence: TGTGCCAGCAGCCCGCTGGGAGGAAATCAGCCCCAGCATTTT.

V is TRBV4-1 and J is TRBJ2-7; 9 nucleotides align to TRBD1. Germline CDR1 reads MGHRA; CDR2 reads YSYEKL. This CDR3 has 15 amino acids. After removal of 4 bases from V and 3 bases from J, the junction contained 7 bases not matched to a gene. CDR3 protein: CASSPRGQGIYEQYF. The CDR3 bases are TGCGCCAGCAGCCCCCGGGGACAGGGAATCTACGAGCAGTACTTC.

This sequence joins TRBV28 and TRBJ1-2, with 10 positions matching TRBD1. The V segment lost 0 bases and the J segment 4 bases; nucleotides outside the gene matches: 2. The CDR3 sequence is 15 residues long. The germline V gene encodes CDR1 MDHEN and CDR2 SYDVKM. The chain's CDR3 is CASSLWDRGTYGYTF. DNA for the CDR3: TGTGCCAGCAGTTTATGGGACAGGGGGACCTATGGCTACACCTTC.

The rearrangement joins TRBV6-1 to TRBJ2-7, with 8 bases lining up with TRBD1. The ends lost 3 bases at V and 2 bases at J; junction bases unmatched: 18. This CDR3 has 19 amino acids. The germline V gene has CDR1 MNHNS and CDR2 SASEGT. DNA of the CDR3: TGTGCCAGCAGTGAGGCCCTTGGACAGGGACTTAACCAGGCCTACGAGCAGTACTTC. Translated, it gives CASSEALGQGLNQAYEQYF.